This T cell receptor beta chain was sequenced for a study of PD-L1 blockade in urothelial cancer. Study overall: Atezolizumab (1,200 mg intravenously every 3 weeks) began in about 2014 for patients. Peripheral blood specimens exhibited a median yield of approximately 140,000 T cells.

Synthetic TCR analog templates were spiked into each PCR. The method was immunoSEQ multiplex PCR; TCRdb's version includes in-frame clones alone and lacks a portion of them. The table lists 68,000 or so clones, about four fifths of them singletons. Time point reported: pretreatment peripheral blood. The cohort comprised individuals with locally advanced or metastatic urothelial carcinoma. The CDR3 covers 14 residues. Germline lookup yields CDR1 SGHVS and CDR2 FQNEAQ. Between the trimmed V and J ends, which lost 3 bases and 2 bases, there was a span of 11 bases. This receptor was obtained from a man between 70 and 80 years old with urothelial cancer. This sequence joins TRBV7-8 and TRBJ2-7, with D perhaps TRBD2 (5 bases). Sequences were derived from PBMCs, sampled around atezolizumab (anti-PD-L1) treatment. CDR3 coding DNA: TGTGCCAGCAGCTTTGGATCGGGGACCTACGAGCAGTACTTC. Translation: CASSFGSGTYEQYF.